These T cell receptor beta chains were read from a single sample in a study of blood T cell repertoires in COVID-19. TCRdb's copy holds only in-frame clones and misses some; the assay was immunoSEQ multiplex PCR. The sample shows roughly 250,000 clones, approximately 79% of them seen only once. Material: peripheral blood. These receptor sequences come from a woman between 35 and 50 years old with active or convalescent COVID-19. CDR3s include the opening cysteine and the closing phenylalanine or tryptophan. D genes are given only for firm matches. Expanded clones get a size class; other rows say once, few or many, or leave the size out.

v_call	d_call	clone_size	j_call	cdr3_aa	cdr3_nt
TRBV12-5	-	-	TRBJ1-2	CASGLSAGVDYGYTF	TGTGCTAGTGGTTTGTCCGCGGGGGTGGACTATGGCTACACCTTC
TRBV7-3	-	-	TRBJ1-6	CASSSSAGNSPLHF	TGTGCCAGCAGCTCAAGTGCAGGCAATTCACCCCTCCACTTT
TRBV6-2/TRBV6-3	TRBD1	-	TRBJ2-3	CASSQTGTGSPDTQYF	TGTGCCAGCAGTCAAACCGGGACAGGGTCCCCAGATACGCAGTATTTT
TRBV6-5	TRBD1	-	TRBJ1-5	CASSPLTGDQPQHF	TGTGCCAGCAGTCCCTTGACAGGGGATCAGCCCCAGCATTTT
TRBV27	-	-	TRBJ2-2	CASSIREGTGELFF	TGTGCCAGCAGTATCAGAGAGGGCACCGGGGAGCTGTTTTTT
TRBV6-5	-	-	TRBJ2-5	CASTVSGLETQYF	TGTGCCAGCACGGTATCAGGGTTAGAGACCCAGTACTTC
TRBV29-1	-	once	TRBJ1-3	CSVVPRGNTIYF	TGCAGCGTGGTACCCCGGGGAAACACCATATATTTT
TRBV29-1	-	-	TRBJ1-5	CSVERRGAYQPQHF	TGCAGCGTTGAACGGAGGGGAGCTTATCAGCCCCAGCATTTT
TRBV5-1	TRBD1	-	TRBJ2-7	CASSNGQGRSEQYF	TGCGCCAGCAGTAATGGACAGGGGAGGTCCGAGCAGTACTTC
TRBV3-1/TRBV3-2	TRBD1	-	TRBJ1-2	CASSQTGTEGGYTF	TGTGCCAGCAGCCAGACCGGGACAGAAGGTGGCTACACCTTC
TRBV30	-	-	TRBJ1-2	CAAGGGYTF	TGTGCGGCGGGAGGTGGCTACACCTTC
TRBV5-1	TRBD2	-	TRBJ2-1	CASSPGRGRADEQFF	TGCGCCAGCAGCCCCGGGAGGGGCCGCGCCGATGAGCAGTTCTTC
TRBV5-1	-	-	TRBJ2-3	CASSLVRQASTDTQYF	TGCGCCAGCAGCTTGGTCCGACAGGCGAGCACAGATACGCAGTATTTT
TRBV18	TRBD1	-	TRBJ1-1	CASSLEQGAWTEAFF	TGTGCCAGCTCCCTTGAACAGGGGGCGTGGACTGAAGCTTTCTTT
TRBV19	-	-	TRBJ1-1	CASTPTERTEAFF	TGTGCCAGTACCCCGACAGAGCGCACTGAAGCTTTCTTT